Listed here are 5 T cell receptor beta chains from one sample, sequenced in a study of post-analysis software for immune sequencing data. Study conclusions and caveats: Roughly five TRBV segments occurring more often in patients than controls included TRBV5-6, TRBV5-1 and TRBV20-1.

TCR beta cDNA libraries had unique molecular identifiers. In TCRdb, the PCR reads were re-called with MiXCR into one record per CDR3 protein. The sample includes 800,000 to 950,000 distinct CDR3 sequences, approximately 53% seen only once; the top ten take approximately 4.5%. For these TCRs, the target antigens are not known. Sequences were obtained from blood. The receptor source for this set is a girl aged 5-17 years with multiple sclerosis.

The rearrangement uses TRBV6-4 and TRBJ1-5; a weak D match, TRBD1 (5 bases). Trimming pared 4 bases from V and 6 bases from J, leaving 16 bases between. CDR1 and CDR2 from the germline V gene are MRHNA and SNTAGT. This CDR3 has 15 residues. DNA for the CDR3: TGTGCCAGCAGTGGAGAGGGACCGGCGGTTCAGCCCCAGCATTTT. Translated: CASSGEGPAVQPQHF.

CDR3 nucleotide sequence: TGTGCCAGCAGCGTGGCCACAGGTCCCAATCAGCCCCAGCATTTT. This encodes CASSVATGPNQPQHF. The V call is TRBV5-5, the J call TRBJ1-5; the D gene is possibly TRBD1 (5 bases). CDR1 and CDR2 from the germline V gene are SGHKS and YYEKEE (reference sequence). There are 15 residues in the CDR3. V was shortened by 4 bases and J by 3 bases, with 14 bases between the two germline ends.

This clonotype was observed a handful of times. The chain combines TRBV6-1 with TRBJ2-4, with a tentative D call TRBD1 (6 bases). The CDR3 length is 14 residues. From germline, CDR1 is MNHNS and CDR2 SASEGT. V lost 7 bases and J 1 base, leaving 11 bases between the germline ends. CDR3 sequence reads: CASIDRTAKNIQYF. In DNA, the CDR3 is TGTGCCAGCATTGACAGGACTGCCAAAAACATTCAGTACTTC.

As regards this clonotype: Relative to the germline gene, one junction end is altered; a read error may explain this. This chain joins TRBV7-2 and TRBJ2-1; 7 bases line up with TRBD1. This CDR3 spans 17 amino acids. From germline, CDR1 is SGHTA and CDR2 FQGNSA. The CDR3 nucleotides are TGTGCCAGCAGCCCCTATACCGGGACAGCAACTTACAATGCGCAGTTCTTC. Protein: CASSPYTGTATYNAQFF. Supplemented by reference TRBV7-2 and TRBJ2-1, the full variable domain reads GAGVSQSPSNKVTEKGKDVELRCDPISGHTALYWYRQSLGQGLEFLIYFQGNSAPDKSGLPSDRFSAERTGGSVSTLTIQRTQQEDSAVYLCASSPYTGTATYNAQFFGPGTRLTVL.

The chain uses TRBV4-1 and TRBJ2-5; TRBD2 matches at 10 bases. The trim removed 0 bases at V and 11 bases at J, leaving 9 bases unmatched. Germline CDR1 and CDR2: MGHRA and YSYEKL. This CDR3 comprises 15 residues. In nucleotides, the CDR3 is TGCGCCAGCAGCCAAGATTCAGCGGGGGGGAGAGGGCAGTACTTC. As protein: CASSQDSAGGRGQYF.